The rows below give T cell receptor beta chains drawn from one sample of a study of T-cell memory formation after mild COVID-19. TCRdb re-derived calls from the 5' RACE reads in MiXCR, one entry per CDR3 protein. The sample yields 300,000 to 350,000 distinct CDR3 sequences, roughly an eighth seen once. Sequenced: PBMCs or a T cell subset sorted from them (not recorded which). The receptors here all came from a young man who had mild COVID-19 (a few samples of this study predate the infection). Cell type and time point are not known. CDR3s include the opening cysteine and the closing phenylalanine or tryptophan. A D gene is named only where the DNA matches it firmly. Expanded clones are given a class, and other clones once, few, many or no size at all.

clone size	J gene	D gene	V gene	CDR3 protein	CDR3 DNA
few	TRBJ2-1	TRBD2	TRBV10-2	CASREISGGTYNEQFF	TGCGCCAGCAGGGAAATTAGCGGGGGTACCTACAATGAGCAGTTCTTC
few	TRBJ2-1	TRBD2	TRBV7-3	CASSNYGTSGAYNEQFF	TGTGCCAGCAGCAATTACGGGACTAGCGGGGCATACAATGAGCAGTTCTTC
.	TRBJ1-1	.	TRBV12-3/TRBV12-4	CASSLAHNTEAFF	TGTGCCAGCAGTTTAGCGCATAACACTGAAGCTTTCTTT
.	TRBJ2-3	TRBD1	TRBV5-1	CASSLEVMGQTDTQYF	TGCGCCAGCAGCTTGGAAGTTATGGGACAGACAGATACGCAGTATTTT
few	TRBJ2-1	TRBD2	TRBV4-3	CASSQEFSSGGRNEQFF	TGCGCCAGCAGCCAAGAATTTTCGAGCGGGGGGAGGAATGAGCAGTTCTTC
many	TRBJ2-2	TRBD1	TRBV25-1	CATLREGTANTGELFF	TGTGCCACCCTTCGGGAAGGGACAGCTAACACCGGGGAGCTGTTTTTT
few	TRBJ2-5	.	TRBV9	CASTLDNRQETQYF	TGTGCCAGCACCCTCGATAACAGGCAAGAGACCCAGTACTTC
.	TRBJ2-7	.	TRBV12-3/TRBV12-4	CASSLVGSGEQYF	TGTGCCAGCAGTTTAGTAGGGTCGGGGGAGCAGTACTTC
.	TRBJ1-1	.	TRBV12-3/TRBV12-4	CASSRTAINTEAFF	TGTGCCAGCAGTCGGACGGCTATAAACACTGAAGCTTTCTTT
many	TRBJ2-7	.	TRBV12-3/TRBV12-4	CASSLGQLGYEQYF	TGTGCCAGCAGTTTGGGGCAACTAGGCTACGAGCAGTACTTC
.	TRBJ2-1	TRBD2	TRBV11-1	CASSSTGTSANEQFF	TGTGCCAGCAGCTCTACCGGGACTAGTGCTAATGAGCAGTTCTTC